A single sample is the source of the 17 T cell receptor beta chains below, sequenced in a study of PD-1 blockade in classical Hodgkin lymphoma (dated by TCRdb to 2020 to 2021). Library construction relied on the immunoSEQ multiplex PCR assay. Not all clones reach the TCRdb copy of this immuneACCESS table, which keeps in-frame sequences only. Checked studies attribute under half of the gap to unresolved V genes and leave the rest unexplained. This sample has about 22,000 clones in its table, and about 70% of those were observed once. The ten largest clones capture 2.5% to 4% of the sample. The sample's time point label is to be understood as: cycle 1 day 1 (C1D1), immediately before nivolumab initiation. Relapse after autologous stem cell transplantation had occurred in all trial patients, and cohorts A, B and C were distinguished by prior brentuximab vedotin exposure. Sequencing was performed on peripheral blood mononuclear cells (PBMCs), taken at baseline. The source is a human donor with classical Hodgkin lymphoma.

This clone is labeled medium-sized. The chain has TRBV6-4 and TRBJ2-3, with D possibly matching TRBD1 (6 bases). The CDR3 consists of 15 residues. CDR1 is MRHNA and CDR2 is SNTAGT in the germline V gene. V was clipped by 3 bases and J by 2 bases, with 12 bases between them. In DNA form, the CDR3 reads TGTGCCAGCAGTGATAGGGGGAACCCCACAGATACGCAGTATTTT. Protein product: CASSDRGNPTDTQYF.

This sequence joins TRBV19 and TRBJ2-7, with D tentatively TRBD1 (5 bases). Trimming pared 5 bases from V and 6 bases from J, leaving 11 bases between. Per the germline V gene, CDR1 is LNHDA and CDR2 is SQIVND (reference sequence). The CDR3 covers 12 residues. The CDR3 spells CASSSSGSEQYF. The CDR3 nucleotides are TGTGCCAGTAGTTCATCAGGGTCCGAGCAGTACTTC.

J is TRBJ1-5 and V is TRBV7-4; D is undetermined. Germline loops: CDR1 SGHVT, CDR2 SQSDAQ. This CDR3 region has 13 residues. Trimming stripped 5 bases from V and 5 bases from J, with 10 bases between. The CDR3 bases are TGTGCCAGCAGCCGATACACCGATCAGCCCCAGCATTTT. Its protein product is CASSRYTDQPQHF.

The chain couples TRBV11-2 to TRBJ1-3; D call uncertain. This CDR3 has 14 residues. CDR1 and CDR2 from the germline V gene are SGHAT and FQNNGV. Between the trimmed V and J ends, which lost 0 bases and 6 bases, there was a span of 9 bases. The CDR3 coding sequence is TGTGCCAGCAGCTTAGAGGGGAGGGAAAACACCATATATTTT. This codes for CASSLEGRENTIYF.

This clone showed up just a few times. The chain is built from TRBV30 and TRBJ2-3, with 9 bases that match TRBD1. CDR3 length: 15 residues. Looked up from germline, CDR1 is GTSNPN and CDR2 is SVGIG (reference sequence). The V segment lost 3 bases and the J segment 4 bases; nucleotides outside the gene matches: 8. CDR3 sequence: CAWSRGQGGADTQYF. In nucleotides, the CDR3 is TGTGCCTGGAGCCGGGGACAGGGTGGTGCAGATACGCAGTATTTT.

This rearrangement joins TRBV7-2 to TRBJ2-1; TRBD1 might be the D (6 bases). CDR3 length: 14 amino acids. Per the germline V gene, CDR1 is SGHTA and CDR2 is FQGNSA. Trimming pared 5 bases from V and 6 bases from J, leaving 14 bases between. The CDR3 loop is CASSNAGTSNEQFF. The CDR3 DNA is TGTGCCAGCAGCAACGCCGGGACATCCAATGAGCAGTTCTTC.

The rearrangement joins TRBV28 to TRBJ2-5; D gene ambiguous. The CDR3 has 15 amino acids. The V gene lost 5 bases and the J gene lost 5 bases, with 18 bases spanning the gap. The germline V gene has CDR1 MDHEN and CDR2 SYDVKM. As DNA, the CDR3 is TGTGCCAGCAGTCAAATGGTGGAGATGAGGGAGACCCAGTACTTC. Translation gives CASSQMVEMRETQYF.

With regard to this clone: Compared with germline, one end of the junction differs, possibly owing to a read error. V usage is TRBV5-6 and J usage is TRBJ2-7; 7 positions agree with TRBD1. There are 17 residues in the CDR3. The germline V gene has CDR1 SGHDT and CDR2 YYEEEE. This chain's CDR3 is CANSSTLGQPLPYEQYF. CDR3 DNA sequence: TGTGCCAACAGCTCCACGCTGGGACAGCCGTTACCCTACGAGCAGTACTTC.

The J gene is TRBJ2-5, the V gene TRBV7-9, with D perhaps matching TRBD2 (6 bases). CDR3 length: 16 residues. Germline CDR1 and CDR2: SEHNR and FQNEAQ (reference sequence). Trimming stripped 4 bases from V and 5 bases from J, with 20 bases between. CDR3 DNA: TGTGCCAGCAGCTCCCCAAAGGCACTAGCTACGGAGACCCAGTACTTC. Translating it yields CASSSPKALATETQYF.

This chain joins TRBV11-2 and TRBJ1-2; D is unresolved. CDR1 and CDR2 from the germline V gene are SGHAT and FQNNGV. V dropped 0 bases and J dropped 4 bases, with 12 bases sitting between them. The CDR3 spans 15 residues. The CDR3 nucleotides are TGTGCCAGCAGCTTAGATAGGGAACAGCTCTATGGCTACACCTTC. Translation: CASSLDREQLYGYTF.

This sequence joins TRBV27 and TRBJ2-1; a possible D gene is TRBD1 (5 bases). Germline V lookup: CDR1 MNHEY, CDR2 SMNVEV (reference sequence). There are 13 residues in the CDR3. With 6 bases removed from V and 1 base from J, the gap between germline ends came to 7 bases. CDR3 loop: CASRDTSYNEQFF. The CDR3 DNA reads TGTGCCAGCAGGGACACGTCCTACAATGAGCAGTTCTTC.

This clone has only one observation. The chain has TRBV7-2 and TRBJ1-5, with D possibly matching TRBD1 (5 bases). The germline V and J ends were trimmed by 0 bases and 5 bases, with 17 bases remaining between them. The CDR3 loop spans 17 amino acids. Germline V gives CDR1 SGHTA, CDR2 FQGNSA. The CDR3 protein is CASSLARVGQEDQPQHF. The CDR3 bases are TGTGCCAGCAGCTTAGCCAGGGTTGGGCAGGAGGATCAGCCCCAGCATTTT.

The chain combines TRBV10-1 with TRBJ2-3; possibly TRBD1 for D (5 bases). Germline-derived CDR1 and CDR2 are WNHNN and SYGVQD (reference sequence). This CDR3 contains 15 residues. V was cut by 1 base and J by 5 bases, with 13 bases left in between. CDR3 protein: CASSEFVGAGDTQYF. In nucleotides, the CDR3 is TGCGCCAGCAGTGAGTTTGTAGGGGCTGGAGATACGCAGTATTTT.

The chain combines TRBV27 with TRBJ2-7; D is possibly TRBD2 (5 bases). Germline V CDR1 and CDR2: MNHEY, SMNVEV (reference sequence). The CDR3 is 14 amino acids. V was cut by 1 base and J by 5 bases, with 12 bases left in between. The CDR3 nucleotides are TGTGCCAGCAGTTTATACGTTGAGAGGGACGAGCAGTACTTC. Translated, it gives CASSLYVERDEQYF.

The rearrangement uses TRBV5-6 and TRBJ2-2; possible D gene TRBD1, 5 bases. Germline-derived CDR1 and CDR2 are SGHDT and YYEEEE. V was shortened by 0 bases and J by 5 bases, with 14 bases between the two germline ends. The CDR3 sequence is 16 residues long. The DNA of the CDR3 is TGTGCCAGCAGCTTGGAAGGGGTCAGAAGGACCGGGGAGCTGTTTTTT. The encoded protein is CASSLEGVRRTGELFF.

V usage is TRBV5-6 and J usage is TRBJ2-2; TRBD1 agrees at 9 bases. Germline loops: CDR1 SGHDT, CDR2 YYEEEE. After removal of 3 bases from V and 5 bases from J, the junction contained 11 bases not matched to a gene. The CDR3 runs to 17 residues. The CDR3 loop reads CASSSEQGQGRTGELFF. As DNA, the CDR3 is TGTGCCAGCAGCTCTGAACAAGGACAGGGGCGAACCGGGGAGCTGTTTTTT.

The gene calls are TRBV7-9 and TRBJ1-4; TRBD1 matches at 7 bases. With 5 bases clipped from V and 5 bases from J, the junction kept 5 bases outside the gene matches. Germline V CDR1 and CDR2: SEHNR, FQNEAQ (reference sequence). This CDR3 region has 14 residues. The CDR3 bases are TGTGCCAGCAGCCTGACAGGGCTGAATGAAAAACTGTTTTTT. Translated, it gives CASSLTGLNEKLFF.